Many counts were recorded for the clone carrying this TCR beta chain. Antigen specificity is unknown. The data are from a study of T-cell reconstitution after alpha-beta-depleted transplantation in children. It was with unique molecular identifiers that the TCRbeta library was prepared. Each CDR3 protein is one row after TCRdb ran MiXCR on the PCR reads. In the table there are about 7,200 distinct CDR3 sequences, roughly 4.8% of which are singletons. Findings of the study overall: Recipient T cells and thymic progenitors that survived gave rise to the high TCRbeta diversity observed at day 60 in some patients. After one year, T-cell counts and TCRbeta diversity mostly came from new T cells.

Material: PBMCs, mostly from graft donor cells, obtained 180 days after TCRalphabeta/CD19-depleted stem cell transplant. This receptor was taken from a child younger than two who had a stem cell transplant for acute myeloid leukemia, so the T cells may come from the graft donor.

The CDR3 DNA is TGTGCCAGCAGCGACGCCCGGACAGGTCGATATTTT. Amino acid sequence: CASSDARTGRYF. The chain employs TRBV6-2 or TRBV6-3 and TRBJ2-3, with TRBD1 matching 7 bases. Germline V gene data show CDR1 as MNHEY and CDR2 as SVGEGT. The CDR3 has 12 residues. The junction had 12 bases not matched to a gene; V was cut back by 6 bases and J by 15 bases.